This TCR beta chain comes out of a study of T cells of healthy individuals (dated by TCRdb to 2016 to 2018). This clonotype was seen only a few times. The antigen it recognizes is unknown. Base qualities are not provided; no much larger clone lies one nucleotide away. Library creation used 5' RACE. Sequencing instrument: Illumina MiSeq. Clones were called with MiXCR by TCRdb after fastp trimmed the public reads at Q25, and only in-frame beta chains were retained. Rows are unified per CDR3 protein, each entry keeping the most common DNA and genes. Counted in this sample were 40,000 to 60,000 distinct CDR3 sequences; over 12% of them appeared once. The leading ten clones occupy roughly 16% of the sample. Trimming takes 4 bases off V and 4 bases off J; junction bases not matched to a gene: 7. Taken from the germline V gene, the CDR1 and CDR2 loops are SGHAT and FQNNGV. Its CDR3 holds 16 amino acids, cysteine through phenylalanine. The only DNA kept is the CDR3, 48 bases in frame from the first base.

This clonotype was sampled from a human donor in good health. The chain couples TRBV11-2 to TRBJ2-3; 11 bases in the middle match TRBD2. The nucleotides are TGTGCCAGCAGCTCTACTAGCGGGAGAGGGTCAGATACGCAGTATTTT. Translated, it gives CASSSTSGRGSDTQYF.